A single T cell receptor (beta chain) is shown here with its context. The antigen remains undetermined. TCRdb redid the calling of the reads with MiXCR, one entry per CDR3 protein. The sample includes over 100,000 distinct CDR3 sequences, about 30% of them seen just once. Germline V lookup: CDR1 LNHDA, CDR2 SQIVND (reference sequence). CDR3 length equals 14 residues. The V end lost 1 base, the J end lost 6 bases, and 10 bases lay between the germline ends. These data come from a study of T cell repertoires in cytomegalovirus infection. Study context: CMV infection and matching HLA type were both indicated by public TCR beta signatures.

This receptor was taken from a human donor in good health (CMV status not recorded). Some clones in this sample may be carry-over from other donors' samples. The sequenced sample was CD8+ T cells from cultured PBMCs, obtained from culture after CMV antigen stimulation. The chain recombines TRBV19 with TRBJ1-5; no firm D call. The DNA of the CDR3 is TGTGCCAGTAGTATAGCGATGGGATCTCAGCCCCAGCATTTT. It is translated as CASSIAMGSQPQHF.